Listed below are T cell receptor beta chains from one sample, sequenced in a study of blood T cell repertoires in COVID-19. TCRdb keeps only in-frame clones here, not all; method: immunoSEQ multiplex PCR. The repertoire holds around 70,000 clones, under 85% seen once, with 21% in the top ten. The source material was peripheral blood. These receptors were taken from a man between 65 and 85 years old with acute or convalescent COVID-19. Each CDR3 is given with its conserved first and last residue. A D gene is named only where the DNA matches it firmly. The listing skips clone size in some rows; elsewhere it reads once, few, many or a size class.

abundance	v_gene	j_gene	d_gene	len	CDR3aa	CDR3nt
NA	TRBV19	TRBJ1-3	TRBD1	15	CASSRQGKEGNTIYF	TGTGCCAGTAGCCGACAGGGGAAGGAGGGAAACACCATATATTTT
few	TRBV5-1	TRBJ1-3	NA	14	CASSLRDQRDTIYF	TGCGCCAGCAGCTTGCGTGATCAGCGGGACACCATATATTTT
NA	TRBV4-1	TRBJ2-3	NA	12	CASSQNLDTQYF	TGCGCCAGCAGCCAAAACTTAGATACGCAGTATTTT
NA	TRBV6-2/TRBV6-3	TRBJ1-1	TRBD1	15	CASSYQDRGNTEAFF	TGTGCCAGCAGTTACCAGGACAGGGGGAACACTGAAGCTTTCTTT
NA	TRBV27	TRBJ2-7	TRBD2	15	CASRRTSGSFGEQYF	TGTGCCAGCAGAAGGACTAGCGGGAGTTTTGGCGAGCAGTACTTC
few	TRBV19	TRBJ2-7	TRBD1	13	CASLGQGHYEQYF	TGTGCCAGCCTGGGACAGGGACACTACGAGCAGTACTTC
NA	TRBV6-5	TRBJ2-2	NA	16	CASSSLWTERTGELFF	TGTGCCAGCAGTTCCCTTTGGACAGAAAGGACCGGGGAGCTGTTTTTT
once	TRBV7-2	TRBJ2-5	TRBD2	15	CASRLAGGPIETQYF	TGTGCCAGCAGACTAGCGGGAGGGCCAATAGAGACCCAGTACTTC
many	TRBV2	TRBJ1-4	NA	14	CASFSGDTNEKLFF	TGTGCCAGTTTCTCAGGGGACACTAATGAAAAACTGTTTTTT
NA	TRBV5-8	TRBJ2-3	NA	14	CASSLHLAPDTQYF	TGTGCCAGCAGCCTCCACCTAGCCCCAGATACGCAGTATTTT
NA	TRBV4-1	TRBJ2-5	NA	12	CASSQDRETQYF	TGCGCCAGCAGCCAAGATCGGGAGACCCAGTACTTC
many	TRBV27	TRBJ1-5	TRBD1	15	CASRLGQGNNQPQHF	TGTGCCAGCAGACTAGGACAGGGTAACAATCAGCCCCAGCATTTT
NA	TRBV15	TRBJ2-3	TRBD1	14	CATSSHRGTDTQYF	TGTGCCACCAGCAGTCACAGGGGAACAGATACGCAGTATTTT
NA	TRBV7-8	TRBJ1-5	NA	17	CASSLRGPGASNQPQHF	TGTGCCAGCAGCTTACGGGGCCCAGGGGCTAGCAATCAGCCCCAGCATTTT
NA	TRBV19	TRBJ2-1	TRBD2	12	CASKLRGSEQFF	TGTGCCAGTAAATTGCGGGGGTCTGAGCAGTTCTTC
NA	TRBV7-8	TRBJ2-2	TRBD1	15	CASRSGTGGTGELFF	TGTGCCAGCAGATCCGGGACAGGCGGCACCGGGGAGCTGTTTTTT
NA	TRBV5-1	TRBJ1-4	NA	13	CASSQGRDEKLFF	TGCGCCAGCAGTCAGGGCCGCGATGAAAAACTGTTTTTT
NA	TRBV7-3	TRBJ2-1	NA	12	CASRPPGGEQFF	TGTGCCAGCAGGCCTCCGGGGGGCGAGCAGTTCTTC
NA	TRBV3-1/TRBV3-2	TRBJ1-6	NA	12	CASSLPGYALHF	TGTGCCAGCAGCCTACCGGGGTACGCCCTCCACTTT
NA	TRBV24-1	TRBJ2-1	NA	13	CATSDRTLNEQFF	TGTGCCACCAGTGACCGGACACTAAATGAGCAGTTCTTC
NA	TRBV4-3	TRBJ2-1	NA	15	CASSQVLASVAEQFF	TGCGCCAGCAGCCAAGTGCTTGCTAGCGTAGCTGAGCAGTTCTTC
NA	TRBV28	TRBJ2-6	NA	15	CASSLFQSGANVLTF	TGTGCCAGCAGTTTATTCCAGTCTGGGGCCAACGTCCTGACTTTC
NA	TRBV4-1	TRBJ2-7	TRBD2	14	CASSQREGHYEQYF	TGCGCCAGCAGCCAGCGGGAGGGACACTACGAGCAGTACTTC
few	TRBV28	TRBJ1-1	NA	14	CASKGEAGDTEAFF	TGTGCCAGCAAAGGAGAAGCGGGGGACACTGAAGCTTTCTTT
once	TRBV28	TRBJ2-7	NA	14	CASSPSLGGDEQYF	TGTGCCAGCAGTCCATCATTGGGGGGAGACGAGCAGTACTTC
few	TRBV7-9	TRBJ1-1	TRBD1	17	CASSKTGVRVESTEAFF	TGTGCCAGCAGCAAGACAGGGGTAAGGGTGGAGAGTACTGAAGCTTTCTTT
few	TRBV18	TRBJ2-1	NA	13	CASTTGRTGEQFF	TGTGCCAGCACAACAGGGCGGACCGGTGAGCAGTTCTTC
NA	TRBV5-6	TRBJ1-1	NA	11	CASSSGFSAFF	TGTGCCAGCAGCTCGGGTTTTTCGGCTTTCTTT
few	TRBV29-1	TRBJ2-7	NA	13	CSVEGRAGREQYF	TGCAGCGTTGAAGGACGGGCAGGGAGGGAGCAGTACTTC
NA	TRBV12-3/TRBV12-4	TRBJ1-1	NA	13	CASSRQMNTEAFF	TGTGCCAGCAGTCGACAGATGAACACTGAAGCTTTCTTT
NA	TRBV7-9	TRBJ1-4	TRBD1	15	CASSFSGGGNEKLFF	TGTGCCAGCAGCTTCTCAGGGGGTGGGAATGAAAAACTGTTTTTT
NA	TRBV2	TRBJ2-5	TRBD1	15	CASSARDRGFETQYF	TGTGCCAGCAGTGCCCGGGACAGGGGTTTCGAGACCCAGTACTTC
NA	TRBV4-3	TRBJ2-3	NA	16	CASSQDPPPPTDTQYF	TGCGCCAGCAGCCAAGACCCCCCTCCCCCTACAGATACGCAGTATTTT
NA	TRBV28	TRBJ1-2	NA	14	CASLFGNPTAGYTF	TGTGCCAGCCTTTTTGGTAACCCCACAGCTGGCTACACCTTC
few	TRBV5-4	TRBJ2-1	TRBD2	14	CASSSGLAGHEQFF	TGTGCCAGCAGCTCGGGACTAGCGGGGCATGAGCAGTTCTTC
NA	TRBV19	TRBJ1-6	TRBD1	14	CASSVTGGSSPLHF	TGTGCCAGTAGTGTTACAGGGGGCAGTTCACCCCTCCACTTT
NA	TRBV23-1	TRBJ2-1	NA	17	CASSQSAGPSSYNEQFF	TGCGCCAGCAGTCAATCAGCAGGCCCGAGCTCCTACAATGAGCAGTTCTTC
once	TRBV5-4	TRBJ2-1	NA	14	CASSWSQGRGEQFF	TGTGCCAGCAGCTGGAGCCAGGGTCGGGGGGAGCAGTTCTTC
NA	TRBV11-3	TRBJ1-1	NA	15	CASSLGGGSSTEAFF	TGTGCCAGCAGCTTAGGGGGGGGTTCGTCCACTGAAGCTTTCTTT
few	TRBV2	TRBJ1-1	NA	14	CASSGLGRDTEAFF	TGTGCCAGCAGTGGACTAGGACGGGACACTGAAGCTTTCTTT
NA	TRBV19	TRBJ2-3	TRBD2	13	CASSAGAADTQYF	TGTGCCAGTAGTGCGGGAGCGGCAGATACGCAGTATTTT
NA	TRBV19	TRBJ2-1	TRBD2	16	CASSALAGAIYNEQFF	TGTGCCAGTAGCGCACTAGCGGGAGCGATCTACAATGAGCAGTTCTTC
NA	TRBV19	TRBJ2-3	NA	13	CASSTAEVDTQYF	TGTGCCAGTAGCACGGCTGAGGTGGATACGCAGTATTTT
once	TRBV20-1	TRBJ2-7	NA	11	CSASGANEQYF	TGCAGTGCTAGTGGTGCGAACGAGCAGTACTTC
NA	TRBV4-3	TRBJ2-1	NA	15	CASSQVKRNDNEQFF	TGCGCCAGCAGCCAAGTCAAGCGGAATGACAATGAGCAGTTCTTC
few	TRBV18	TRBJ2-7	NA	15	CASSSTLGVDYEQYF	TGTGCCAGCTCATCGACTCTAGGGGTGGACTACGAGCAGTACTTC
NA	TRBV19	TRBJ2-1	NA	14	CASSIGPGYNEQFF	TGTGCCAGTAGTATAGGGCCGGGGTACAATGAGCAGTTCTTC
NA	TRBV7-2	TRBJ2-7	TRBD2	13	CASSSGLAREQYF	TGTGCCAGCAGCTCCGGACTAGCGAGGGAGCAGTACTTC
NA	TRBV7-8	TRBJ2-5	NA	15	CASSLVAGVRETQYF	TGTGCCAGCAGCTTAGTGGCAGGGGTTCGAGAGACCCAGTACTTC
NA	TRBV6-2/TRBV6-3	TRBJ1-5	TRBD1	15	CASSYFGTDRQPQHF	TGTGCCAGCAGTTACTTCGGGACAGATCGTCAGCCCCAGCATTTT
NA	TRBV6-2/TRBV6-3	TRBJ1-2	TRBD1	12	CASSYQGAVHTF	TGTGCCAGCAGTTACCAGGGGGCAGTCCACACCTTC